This T cell receptor beta chain emerged from a study of blood T cell repertoires in COVID-19. As for the study in general: Samples taken during acute and convalescent COVID-19 were collected in the United States, Italy and Spain.

V lost 6 bases and J lost 3, with 11 bases in between. Germline CDR1 is LNHDA and CDR2 is SQIVND (reference sequence). The CDR3 runs 13 residues. Only in-frame clones appear in the TCRdb table, and some are missing; sequencing was by immunoSEQ multiplex PCR. This sample has 250,000 or so clones; roughly 89% occur once, and the top ten carry approximately 4.6%. The clonotype comes from a woman aged 40 to 49 who had recovered from COVID-19. The sample comprised peripheral blood. The chain combines TRBV19 with TRBJ1-1; D is perhaps TRBD1 (5 bases). In DNA form, the CDR3 reads TGTGCCAGTAGGCAGGGCGGGGACACTGAAGCTTTCTTT. As protein: CASRQGGDTEAFF.